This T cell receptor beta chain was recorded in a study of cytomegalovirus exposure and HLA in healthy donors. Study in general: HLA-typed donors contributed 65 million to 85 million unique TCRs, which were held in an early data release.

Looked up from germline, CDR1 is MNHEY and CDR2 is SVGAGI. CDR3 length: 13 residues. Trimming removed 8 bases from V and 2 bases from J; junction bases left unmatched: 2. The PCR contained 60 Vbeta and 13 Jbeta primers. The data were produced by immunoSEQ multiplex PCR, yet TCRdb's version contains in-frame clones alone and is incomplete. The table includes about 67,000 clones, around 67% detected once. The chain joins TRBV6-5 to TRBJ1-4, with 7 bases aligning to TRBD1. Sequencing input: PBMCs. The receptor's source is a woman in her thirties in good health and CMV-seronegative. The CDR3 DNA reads TGTGCCAGCGCCAGGGGGACTAATGAAAAACTGTTTTTT. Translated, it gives CASARGTNEKLFF.